Presented here are 15 T cell receptor beta chains from one specimen sequenced in a study of blood T cell repertoires in COVID-19. The data were produced by immunoSEQ multiplex PCR, yet TCRdb's version contains in-frame clones alone and is incomplete. The sample contains roughly 81,000 clones, roughly four fifths of which appear only once. Sequenced: peripheral blood. The origin of the receptors is a man aged 55 to 70 with acute or convalescent COVID-19.

V usage is TRBV7-2 and J usage is TRBJ1-2, with D unresolved. From germline, CDR1 is SGHTA and CDR2 FQGNSA. Deletions cut 6 bases from V and 3 bases from J, with 8 bases between. CDR3 length equals 12 residues. CDR3 amino acids: CASSLGDYGYTF. The DNA for the CDR3 is TGTGCCAGCAGTCTAGGAGACTATGGCTACACCTTC.

This clone appeared many times. The V gene is TRBV14, the J gene TRBJ2-4; 7 bases match TRBD1. V was pared by 1 base and J by 4 bases, with 7 bases of the junction left unmatched. CDR3 size: 16 residues. Germline values: CDR1 SGHDN, CDR2 FVKESK. CDR3 in amino acids: CASSQGRGTAKNIQYF. In nucleotides, the CDR3 is TGTGCCAGCAGCCAAGGAAGAGGGACAGCGAAAAACATTCAGTACTTC.

The gene calls are TRBV28 and TRBJ2-2, with 7 nucleotides matching TRBD1. Trimming took 6 bases from V and 0 from J; bases not matched to a gene: 7. The germline gives CDR1 MDHEN, CDR2 SYDVKM. The CDR3 covers 16 residues. The CDR3 coding sequence is TGTGCCAGCAGGTCTGGGACAGCATCGAACACCGGGGAGCTGTTTTTT. It yields the protein CASRSGTASNTGELFF.

The chain has TRBV5-4 and TRBJ2-5, with TRBD1 identical over 9 bases. V lost 0 bases and J lost 5; bases outside the gene matches: 5. The CDR3 covers 15 residues. From germline, CDR1 is SGHNT and CDR2 YYREEE (reference sequence). The CDR3 DNA sequence: TGTGCCAGCAGCTTGGAAACAGGGGGCGAGGAGACCCAGTACTTC. Translation gives CASSLETGGEETQYF.

The gene calls are TRBV10-3 and TRBJ2-3, with D unclear. V was cut by 3 bases and J by 10 bases, with 8 bases left in between. The CDR3 contains 11 residues. Germline V gene lookup returns CDR1 ENHRY and CDR2 SYGVKD. The DNA of the CDR3 is TGTGCCATCAGTGACGGGTTAGCGCAGTATTTT. Its protein is CAISDGLAQYF.

This chain joins TRBV5-1 and TRBJ1-5; tentative D call: TRBD1 (5 bases). CDR3 length equals 15 residues. Deletions cut 0 bases from V and 5 bases from J, with 12 bases between. Germline V CDR1 and CDR2: SGHRS, YFSETQ. CDR3 region: CASSLEGQGHQPQHF. CDR3 coding DNA: TGCGCCAGCAGCTTGGAGGGCCAGGGTCATCAGCCCCAGCATTTT.

CDR3 sequence reads: CASSLRSGDTEAFF. Here the CDR3 DNA reads TGTGCCAGCAGCTTAAGGTCGGGAGACACTGAAGCTTTCTTT. This chain uses TRBV7-9 with TRBJ1-1; D is unresolved. V dropped 2 bases and J dropped 3 bases, with 10 bases sitting between them. Germline V gene sequence: CDR1 SEHNR, CDR2 FQNEAQ (reference sequence). The length of the CDR3 is 14 residues.

This clone has a handful of counts. The V call is TRBV2, the J call TRBJ1-4; D gene unclear. Trimming removed 7 bases from V and 6 bases from J, with 6 bases in between. The CDR3 runs to 11 residues. The V gene's germline CDR1 is SNHLY and CDR2 FYNNEI. The CDR3 DNA is TGTGCCAGCACGGCGGATGAAAAACTGTTTTTT. It specifies CASTADEKLFF.

The chain joins TRBV19 to TRBJ2-3, with TRBD2 identical over 14 bases. Losses at the gene ends were 7 bases for V and 1 base for J; bases not matched to a gene: 1. The CDR3 covers 15 residues. Germline-derived CDR1 and CDR2 are LNHDA and SQIVND (reference sequence). CDR3 loop: CASMGLAGGTDTQYF. CDR3 DNA sequence: TGTGCCAGTATGGGACTAGCGGGGGGCACAGATACGCAGTATTTT.

This clone turned up a few times. This chain joins TRBV19 and TRBJ1-1, with 8 positions matching TRBD1. Germline values: CDR1 LNHDA, CDR2 SQIVND (reference sequence). The CDR3 is made up of 15 amino acids. J lost 4 bases, V lost 5 bases, and 9 bases had no gene match. CDR3 in DNA: TGTGCCAGTAGTGGGCAGGGGGCGCGTCTCACTGAAGCTTTCTTT. It yields the protein CASSGQGARLTEAFF.

This clone appeared once. The genes are TRBV27 and TRBJ1-5; D gene uncertain. The CDR3 is 13 residues long. Trimming took off 6 bases at V and 1 base at J, with 7 bases between the two ends. Germline loops: CDR1 MNHEY, CDR2 SMNVEV (reference sequence). CDR3 nucleotide sequence: TGTGCCAGCAGGGCGGGGAGCAATCAGCCCCAGCATTTT. Protein product: CASRAGSNQPQHF.

This chain joins TRBV19 and TRBJ2-5, with 7 bases identical to TRBD1. The CDR3 spans 13 residues. V gave up 7 bases and J gave up 3 bases; unmatched junction bases: 5. Germline CDR1 and CDR2: LNHDA and SQIVND (reference sequence). The CDR3 DNA follows: TGTGCCAGTACGAACACAGGGGAAGAGACCCAGTACTTC. Its protein product is CASTNTGEETQYF.

The chain combines TRBV7-2 with TRBJ2-2, with TRBD1 matching 7 bases. V lost 2 bases to trimming and J lost 4 bases; unmatched junction nucleotides: 1. Per germline, CDR1 SGHTA and CDR2 FQGNSA. The CDR3 has 14 residues. The CDR3 DNA reads TGTGCCAGCAGCTTACCAGGGGGCACCGGGGAGCTGTTTTTT. It translates to CASSLPGGTGELFF.

V is TRBV6-6 and J is TRBJ2-2, with TRBD1 as a possible D gene (6 bases). Looked up from germline, CDR1 is MNHNY and CDR2 is SVGAGI (reference sequence). The length of the CDR3 is 16 residues. With 2 bases removed from V and 1 base from J, the gap between germline ends came to 11 bases. CDR3 protein: CASSYALQGNTGELFF. The DNA for the CDR3 is TGTGCCAGCAGTTACGCATTACAGGGGAACACCGGGGAGCTGTTTTTT.

This rearrangement joins TRBV18 to TRBJ2-7; tentatively, D is TRBD2 (6 bases). CDR1 is KGHSH and CDR2 is LQKENI in the germline V gene. This CDR3 region has 15 residues. The V gene lost 2 bases and the J gene lost 4 bases, with 15 bases spanning the gap. The CDR3 sequence: CASSPGPGLTYEQYF. For the CDR3, the DNA is TGTGCCAGCTCACCAGGACCGGGACTCACTTACGAGCAGTACTTC.